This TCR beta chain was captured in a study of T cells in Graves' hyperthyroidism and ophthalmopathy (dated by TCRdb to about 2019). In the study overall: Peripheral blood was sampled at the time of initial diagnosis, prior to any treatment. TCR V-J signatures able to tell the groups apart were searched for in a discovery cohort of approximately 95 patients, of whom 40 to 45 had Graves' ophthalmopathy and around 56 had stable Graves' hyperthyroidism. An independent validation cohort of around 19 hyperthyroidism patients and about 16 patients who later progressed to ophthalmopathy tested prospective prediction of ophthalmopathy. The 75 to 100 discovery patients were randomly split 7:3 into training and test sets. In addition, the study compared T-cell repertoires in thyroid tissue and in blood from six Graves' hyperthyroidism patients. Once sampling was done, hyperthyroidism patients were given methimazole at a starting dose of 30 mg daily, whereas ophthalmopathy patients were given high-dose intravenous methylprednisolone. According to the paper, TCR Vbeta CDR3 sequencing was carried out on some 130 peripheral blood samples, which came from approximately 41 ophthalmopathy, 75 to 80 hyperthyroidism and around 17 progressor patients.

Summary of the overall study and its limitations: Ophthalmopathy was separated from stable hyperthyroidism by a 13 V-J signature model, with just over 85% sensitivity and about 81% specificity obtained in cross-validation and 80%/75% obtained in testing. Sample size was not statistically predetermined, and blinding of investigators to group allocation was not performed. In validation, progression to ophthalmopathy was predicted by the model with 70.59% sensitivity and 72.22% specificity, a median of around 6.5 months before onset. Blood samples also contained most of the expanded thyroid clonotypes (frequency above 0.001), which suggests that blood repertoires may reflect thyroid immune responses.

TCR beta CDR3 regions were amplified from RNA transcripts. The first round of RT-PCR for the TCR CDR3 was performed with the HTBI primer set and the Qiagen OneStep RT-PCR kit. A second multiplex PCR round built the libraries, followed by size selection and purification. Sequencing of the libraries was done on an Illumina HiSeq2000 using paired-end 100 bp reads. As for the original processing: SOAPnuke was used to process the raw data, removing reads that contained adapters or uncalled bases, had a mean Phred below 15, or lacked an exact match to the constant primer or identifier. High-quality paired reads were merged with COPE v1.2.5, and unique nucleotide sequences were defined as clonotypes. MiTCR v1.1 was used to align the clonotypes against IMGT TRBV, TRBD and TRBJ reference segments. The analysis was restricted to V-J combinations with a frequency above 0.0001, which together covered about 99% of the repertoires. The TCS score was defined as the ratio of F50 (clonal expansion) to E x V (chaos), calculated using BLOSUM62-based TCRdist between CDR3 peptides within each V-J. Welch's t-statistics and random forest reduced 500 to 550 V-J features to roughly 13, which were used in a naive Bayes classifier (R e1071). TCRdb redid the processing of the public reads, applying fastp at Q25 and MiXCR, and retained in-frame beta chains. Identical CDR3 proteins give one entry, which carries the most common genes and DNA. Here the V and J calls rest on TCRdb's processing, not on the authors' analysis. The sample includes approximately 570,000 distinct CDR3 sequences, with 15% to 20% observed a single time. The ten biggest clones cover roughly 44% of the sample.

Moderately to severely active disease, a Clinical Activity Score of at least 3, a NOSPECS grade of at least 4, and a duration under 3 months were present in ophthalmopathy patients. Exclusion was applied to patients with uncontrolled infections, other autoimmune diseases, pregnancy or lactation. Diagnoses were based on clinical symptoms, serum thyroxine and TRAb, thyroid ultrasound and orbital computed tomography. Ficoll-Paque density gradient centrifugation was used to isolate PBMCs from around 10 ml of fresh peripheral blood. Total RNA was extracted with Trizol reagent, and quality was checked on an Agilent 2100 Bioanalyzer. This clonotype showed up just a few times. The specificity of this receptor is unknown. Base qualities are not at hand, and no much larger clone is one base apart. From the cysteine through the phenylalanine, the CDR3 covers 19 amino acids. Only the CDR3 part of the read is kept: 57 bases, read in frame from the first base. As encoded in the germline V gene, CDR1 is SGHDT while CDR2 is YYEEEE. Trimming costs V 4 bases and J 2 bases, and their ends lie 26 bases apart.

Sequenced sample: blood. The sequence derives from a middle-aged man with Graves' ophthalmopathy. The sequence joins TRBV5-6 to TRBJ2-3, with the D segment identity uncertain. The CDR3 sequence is CASSQDSSAFRLLTDTQYF. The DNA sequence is TGTGCCAGCAGCCAAGATTCGTCGGCATTCCGCCTGCTCACAGATACGCAGTATTTT.